This T cell receptor beta chain stems from a study of beta chain features in type 1 diabetes. In the study overall: Cells sorted and examined across all samples totaled more than 90,000,000.

Study-wide findings and caveats: cDNA-based reads could over-represent cells with high TCR expression. TCRB CDR3s from Type 1 diabetes patients were moderately but significantly shorter in all four CD4+ subsets. Whether HLA type affects TCRB rearrangement stayed undetermined in the present work. For patients and controls alike, PCR might favor shorter templates to the same degree.

Comments on this clone: The antigen is undetermined.

The authors reverse transcribed all of the isolated RNA, so sequencing captured expressed TCRB transcripts. The table came from immunoSEQ multiplex PCR; TCRdb's copy has only in-frame clones and leaves some out. Found here are around 15,000 clones, approximately 76% of them singletons; the top ten hold less than 0.4%. CDR3 size: 18 residues. V was cut by 0 bases and J by 3 bases, with 19 bases left in between. The germline CDR1 and CDR2 sequences are SGHRS and YFSETQ. V usage is TRBV5-1 and J usage is TRBJ2-1; tentative D call: TRBD2 (6 bases). The sample consisted of stem cell memory CD4+ T cells from blood. The source is a woman aged 18-29 years with type 1 diabetes. The CDR3 DNA sequence: TGCGCCAGCAGCTTGGGGGGGGTACCGGTCGGGAGCTACAATGAGCAGTTCTTC. Residues: CASSLGGVPVGSYNEQFF.